One and the same sample provided the 17 T cell receptor beta chains below, sequenced in a study of T cells after yellow fever vaccination (dated by TCRdb to between 2018 and 2020). The meaning of the sample's treatment or condition label: live attenuated yellow fever vaccine strain. The library was obtained by 5' RACE. The sequencer was an Illumina HiSeq 2500. The public reads were reanalyzed by TCRdb: fastp trimming at Q25, MiXCR alignment, in-frame beta chains only. Rows with one shared CDR3 protein collapse into an entry with the most common genes and DNA. Present in this sample are tens of thousands of distinct CDR3 sequences, approximately 7.5% of which were seen just once. Jointly, the top ten make up around 38% of the sample. The sample here was CD8+ T cells sorted from PBMCs, taken on the day of the yellow fever booster vaccination. Receptors were obtained from a man between 25 and 39 years old who received the YFV17D yellow fever vaccine.

The V gene is TRBV7-9, the J gene TRBJ2-1, with D tentatively TRBD2 (5 bases). The ends were cut back, 4 bases at V and 2 bases at J, with 15 bases in the middle. CDR3 length: 16 amino acids. Germline V gene lookup returns CDR1 SEHNR and CDR2 FQNEAQ (reference sequence). CDR3 sequence reads: CASSSPSLATYNEQFF. The CDR3 DNA reads as TGTGCCAGCAGCTCCCCCTCCCTAGCCACCTACAATGAGCAGTTCTTC.

This clonotype appeared a few times. The chain combines TRBV7-9 with TRBJ2-1; D not resolved. The CDR3 sequence is 13 residues long. CDR1 is SEHNR and CDR2 is FQNEAQ in the germline V gene (reference sequence). Deletions cut 7 bases from V and 9 bases from J, with 16 bases between. CDR3 sequence (DNA): TGTGCCAGCACTCCTTTCAGCACGCGTGAGCAGTTCTTC. This translates into CASTPFSTREQFF.

This clonotype was counted many times. This rearrangement joins TRBV14 to TRBJ2-7, with D possibly called TRBD1 or TRBD2 (5 bases each). The CDR3 consists of 16 residues. V was shortened by 0 bases and J by 0 bases, with 12 bases between the two germline ends. CDR1 and CDR2 (germline): SGHDN, FVKESK. CDR3 sequence (DNA): TGTGCCAGCAGCCAAGATTCCGGGACGGACTCCTACGAGCAGTACTTC. Translated: CASSQDSGTDSYEQYF.

Here the CDR3 DNA reads TGTGCCAGCAGCTGGGGACAGGCTTACGAGCAGTACTTC. Translated: CASSWGQAYEQYF. The rearrangement joins TRBV11-2 to TRBJ2-7; 8 bases agree with TRBD1. Germline CDR1 and CDR2: SGHAT and FQNNGV. The V segment lost 4 bases and the J segment 4 bases; nucleotides outside the gene matches: 3. CDR3 length: 13 residues.

This chain connects TRBV6-1 to TRBJ1-1; weak D call: TRBD1 (6 bases). V lost 6 bases and J 4 bases, leaving 12 bases between the germline ends. The length of the CDR3 is 13 residues. Germline lookup yields CDR1 MNHNS and CDR2 SASEGT. The CDR3 reads CASSAGHLTEAFF. In nucleotides, the CDR3 is TGTGCCAGCAGCGCGGGACATCTCACTGAAGCTTTCTTT.

This chain uses TRBV4-1 with TRBJ2-7, with D unresolved. V was trimmed by 0 bases and J by 2 bases, leaving 8 bases between them. The CDR3 length is 14 residues. The germline V gene has CDR1 MGHRA and CDR2 YSYEKL. The CDR3 reads CASSQDPTTYEQYF. DNA for the CDR3: TGCGCCAGCAGCCAAGATCCCACGACCTACGAGCAGTACTTC.

This clonotype was seen more than once but under ten times. The CDR3, as DNA: TGTGCCAGCAGCCTTACAGGGGTTGGAGAGACCCAGTACTTC. Protein: CASSLTGVGETQYF. The rearrangement uses TRBV5-5 and TRBJ2-5; 7 nucleotides line up with TRBD1. V lost 4 bases and J lost 4; bases outside the gene matches: 7. CDR3 length: 14 amino acids. In germline, CDR1 is SGHKS, CDR2 YYEKEE (reference sequence).

This sequence joins TRBV12-3 or TRBV12-4 and TRBJ2-2, with no clear D. V lost 7 bases and J lost 5, with 11 bases in between. The CDR3 totals 13 residues. The CDR3 loop is CASTLLLTGELFF. The CDR3 DNA is TGTGCCAGCACTCTATTATTAACCGGGGAGCTGTTTTTT.

Many counts were recorded for this clonotype. The chain couples TRBV15 to TRBJ2-5; 7 bases align to TRBD2. V was pared by 1 base and J by 1 base, with 6 bases of the junction left unmatched. The length of the CDR3 is 16 residues. The germline CDR1 and CDR2 sequences are LNHNV and YYDKDF (reference sequence). CDR3 coding DNA: TGTGCCACCAGCAGAGGGTTAGCGGGTAGCCAAGAGACCCAGTACTTC. Its translation is CATSRGLAGSQETQYF.

In this sample, this clonotype turned up a few times. The gene calls are TRBV5-1 and TRBJ2-7; perhaps D is TRBD1 or TRBD2 (5 bases each). V shed 7 bases and J shed 7 bases, with 18 bases lying between them. The CDR3 is 13 amino acids. CDR1 and CDR2 from the germline V gene are SGHRS and YFSETQ. CDR3 sequence: CASSLRGEGEQYF. The CDR3 DNA is TGCGCCAGCTCTCTGAGGGGAGAAGGTGAGCAGTACTTC.

This clonotype was recorded at least ten times. This chain uses TRBV27 with TRBJ2-7; 8 bases are shared with TRBD1. The CDR3 runs 13 residues. Germline trimming cut 10 bases from V and 1 base from J; bases unmatched to any gene: 6. Germline V lookup: CDR1 MNHEY, CDR2 SMNVEV (reference sequence). In DNA form, the CDR3 reads TGTGCCACCGCCGGACAGGGATCCTACGAGCAGTACTTC. Its translation is CATAGQGSYEQYF.

This clonotype was counted at least ten times. V gene TRBV28 combines with J gene TRBJ2-5; 8 positions agree with TRBD2. The germline gives CDR1 MDHEN, CDR2 SYDVKM. The CDR3 totals 14 residues. J was trimmed by 2 bases and V by 5 bases; bases with no gene match: 4. The CDR3 is CASSRLASQETQYF. Here the CDR3 DNA reads TGTGCCAGCAGTCGACTAGCGAGTCAAGAGACCCAGTACTTC.

This clonotype was counted a few times. This sequence joins TRBV4-1 and TRBJ2-1; D is unclear. The CDR3 has 11 residues. CDR1 is MGHRA and CDR2 is YSYEKL in the germline V gene. V gave up 6 bases and J gave up 6 bases, with 6 bases separating them. CDR3 sequence (DNA): TGCGCCAGCAGTAACTTCAATGAGCAGTTCTTC. This translates into CASSNFNEQFF.

This clonotype was seen only a few times. The chain carries TRBV29-1 and TRBJ2-1; D possibly uses TRBD1 or TRBD2 (5 bases each). Germline V gene lookup returns CDR1 SQVTM and CDR2 ANQGSEA. V was shortened by 7 bases and J by 0 bases, with 16 bases between the two germline ends. CDR3 size: 15 residues. Here the CDR3 reads CSAEWDLSSYNEQFF. The CDR3 DNA reads TGCAGCGCGGAATGGGACCTTAGCTCCTACAATGAGCAGTTCTTC.

This clonotype came up many times. The gene calls are TRBV6-2 or TRBV6-3 and TRBJ1-5; D unresolved. Germline CDR1 is MNHEY and CDR2 is SVGEGT. V lost 0 bases to trimming and J lost 7 bases, with 4 bases between them. This CDR3 spans 12 amino acids. The chain's CDR3 is CASSYSWQPQHF. As DNA, the CDR3 is TGTGCCAGCAGTTACTCATGGCAGCCCCAGCATTTT.

CDR3 sequence reads: CASSPALGELFF. The CDR3 nucleotides read TGTGCCAGCAGCCCCGCCCTGGGGGAGCTGTTTTTT. The V gene is TRBV12-3 or TRBV12-4, the J gene TRBJ2-2; D is uncertain. The CDR3 has 12 amino acids. With 6 bases removed from V and 8 bases from J, the gap between germline ends came to 10 bases.

This clonotype came up a few times. The chain links TRBV12-3 or TRBV12-4 to TRBJ1-3, with D possibly TRBD1 on 6 matching bases. Trimming took off 6 bases at V and 4 bases at J, with 16 bases between the two ends. This CDR3 region has 15 residues. CDR3 nucleotides: TGTGCCAGCAGCCTACCGGACAGTCTAGGAAACACCATATATTTT. Protein sequence: CASSLPDSLGNTIYF.